These 7 T cell receptor beta chains came from one sample sequenced in a study of shared clonotypes between healthy human individuals. The repertoire was sequenced with immunoSEQ multiplex PCR; TCRdb's copy has only in-frame clones and lacks some. The table lists about 2.1 million clones, 93% of them singletons. Cells designated naive CD8 were CD45RO-negative and were positively selected for CCR7, with terminally differentiated effector memory CD45RA+ cells excluded. Sequences were obtained from naive CD8+ T cells from PBMCs. All receptors derive from a man in his late teens or twenties in good health. Some clones in this sample may be carry-over from other donors' samples.

The V and J genes are TRBV5-1 and TRBJ1-4; the D is unclear. CDR1 SGHRS and CDR2 YFSETQ come from the germline V gene. The CDR3 has 16 residues. Trimming pared 0 bases from V and 7 bases from J, leaving 16 bases between. The DNA for the CDR3 is TGCGCCAGCAGCTTGGCGGCCCGGTCTGCCCCTGAAAAACTGTTTTTT. Translated, it gives CASSLAARSAPEKLFF.

This chain connects TRBV9 to TRBJ2-1; either TRBD1 or TRBD2 may supply D (5 bases each). The CDR3 extends over 16 amino acids. V lost 0 bases to trimming and J lost 4 bases, with 14 bases between them. Looked up from germline, CDR1 is SGDLS and CDR2 is YYNGEE. This chain's CDR3 is CASSVVGASPYNEQFF. The CDR3 DNA reads TGTGCCAGCAGCGTAGTCGGGGCTAGCCCGTACAATGAGCAGTTCTTC.

CDR3 bases: TGTGCCAGCAGCTTAGCTTTGGGGGCGCGGGTTACTGAAGCTTTCTTT. This sequence encodes CASSLALGARVTEAFF. This chain connects TRBV7-9 to TRBJ1-1, with a possible D match to TRBD1 (6 bases). The CDR3 length is 16 residues. With 0 bases removed from V and 5 bases from J, the gap between germline ends came to 16 bases. Germline CDR1 is SEHNR and CDR2 is FQNEAQ (reference sequence).

The chain links TRBV28 to TRBJ2-7; 8 bases line up with TRBD1. Germline V gene lookup returns CDR1 MDHEN and CDR2 SYDVKM. The CDR3 has 15 residues. Unmatched junction bases numbered 7, after V lost 4 bases and J lost 2 bases. CDR3: CASSSGQGMTYEQYF. DNA for the CDR3: TGTGCCAGCAGTTCCGGACAGGGTATGACCTACGAGCAGTACTTC.

The chain couples TRBV6-4 to TRBJ2-1, with D hard to call. CDR1 MRHNA and CDR2 SNTAGT come from the germline V gene. Deletions cut 0 bases from V and 8 bases from J, with 11 bases between. The CDR3 has 14 amino acids. CDR3 DNA: TGTGCCAGCAGTGACTCGATCATCTCCGATGAGCAGTTCTTC. Its translation: CASSDSIISDEQFF.

A single count supports this clone. The V and J genes are TRBV28 and TRBJ2-7, with a possible D match to TRBD2 (6 bases). CDR3 length: 14 amino acids. Germline CDR1 and CDR2: MDHEN and SYDVKM. Trimming shortened V by 9 bases and J by 6 bases, and 21 bases separated the two germline ends. The CDR3 DNA sequence: TGTGCCAGTGACGCAGGGACTCCCGTCGGCGAGCAGTACTTC. It is translated as CASDAGTPVGEQYF.

This clone was recorded once. CDR3 DNA: TGTGCCAGCAAATCGGGACACCAAACCTACGAGCAGTACTTC. The encoded protein is CASKSGHQTYEQYF. The chain is built from TRBV6-1 and TRBJ2-7; possible D gene TRBD1, 6 bases. V was cut by 7 bases and J by 2 bases, with 15 bases left in between. CDR1 MNHNS and CDR2 SASEGT come from the germline V gene. The CDR3 spans 14 residues.